The clone carrying this TCR beta chain was seen at least ten times. Its antigen is as yet unknown. The lymph nodes were axillary draining lymph nodes from breast cancer patients. This sample stems from a study of breast tumors, draining lymph nodes, adjacent tissues. The study's findings and limits: Tumor TCR diversity was below lymph nodes but above nontumor tissue. The lymph node origin of tumor T cells was framed as consistent with a hypothesis, not demonstrated.

The V segment lost 6 bases and the J segment 6 bases; nucleotides outside the gene matches: 4. CDR1 SNHLY and CDR2 FYNNEI come from the germline V gene. This CDR3 has 13 amino acids. TCRdb independently ran MiXCR on the multiplex PCR reads; one entry per CDR3 protein. The table has about 200,000 distinct CDR3 sequences, approximately 30% seen once; the top ten hold about 4.5%. This sequence originates from a female donor with breast cancer. Some clones in this sample may be carry-over from other donors' samples. This chain links TRBV2 with TRBJ1-2; 10 bases map to TRBD1. Sequencing used axillary lymph node tissue. This chain's CDR3 is CASSRDRGDGYTF. CDR3 nucleotides: TGTGCCAGCAGCAGGGACAGGGGAGATGGCTACACCTTC.